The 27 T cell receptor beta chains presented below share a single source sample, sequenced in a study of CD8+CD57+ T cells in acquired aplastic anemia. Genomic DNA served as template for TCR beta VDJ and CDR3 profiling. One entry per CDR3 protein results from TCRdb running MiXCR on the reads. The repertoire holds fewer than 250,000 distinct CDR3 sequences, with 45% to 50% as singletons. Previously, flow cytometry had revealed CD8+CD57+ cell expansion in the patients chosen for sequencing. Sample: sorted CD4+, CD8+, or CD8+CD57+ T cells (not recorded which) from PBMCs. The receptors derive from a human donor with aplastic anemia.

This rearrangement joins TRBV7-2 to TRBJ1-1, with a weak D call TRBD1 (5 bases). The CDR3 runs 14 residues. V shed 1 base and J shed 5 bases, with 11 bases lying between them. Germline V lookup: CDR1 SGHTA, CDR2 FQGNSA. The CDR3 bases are TGTGCCAGCAGCTTAGTTGGGGGTCGGACTGAAGCTTTCTTT. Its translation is CASSLVGGRTEAFF. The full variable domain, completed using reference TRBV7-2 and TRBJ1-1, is GAGVSQSPSNKVTEKGKDVELRCDPISGHTALYWYRQSLGQGLEFLIYFQGNSAPDKSGLPSDRFSAERTGGSVSTLTIQRTQQEDSAVYLCASSLVGGRTEAFFGQGTRLTVV.

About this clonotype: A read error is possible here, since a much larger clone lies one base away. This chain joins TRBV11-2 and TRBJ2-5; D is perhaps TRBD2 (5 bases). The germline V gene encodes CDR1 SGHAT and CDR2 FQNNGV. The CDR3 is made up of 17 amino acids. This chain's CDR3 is CASGLGIARSGKETQYF. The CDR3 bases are TGTGCCAGCGGCTTAGGGATAGCGCGTAGTGGTAAAGAGACCCAGTACTTC.

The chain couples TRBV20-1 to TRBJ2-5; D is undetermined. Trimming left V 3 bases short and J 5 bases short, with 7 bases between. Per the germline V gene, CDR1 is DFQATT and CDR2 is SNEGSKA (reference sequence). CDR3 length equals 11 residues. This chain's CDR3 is CSARGIETQYF. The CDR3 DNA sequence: TGCAGTGCTAGGGGGATTGAGACCCAGTACTTC.

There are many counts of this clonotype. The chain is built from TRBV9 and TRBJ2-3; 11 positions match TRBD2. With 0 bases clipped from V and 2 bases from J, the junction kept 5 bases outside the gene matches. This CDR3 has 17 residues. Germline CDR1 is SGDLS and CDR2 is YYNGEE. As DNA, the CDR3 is TGTGCCAGCAGCGTAGGGCTAGCGGGAGGCCCCACAGATACGCAGTATTTT. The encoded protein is CASSVGLAGGPTDTQYF.

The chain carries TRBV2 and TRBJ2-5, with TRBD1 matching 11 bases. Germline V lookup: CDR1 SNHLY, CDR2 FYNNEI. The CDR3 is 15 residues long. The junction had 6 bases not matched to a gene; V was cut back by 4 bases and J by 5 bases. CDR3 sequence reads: CASSAGQGAHETQYF. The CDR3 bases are TGTGCCAGCAGTGCAGGACAGGGGGCGCACGAGACCCAGTACTTC.

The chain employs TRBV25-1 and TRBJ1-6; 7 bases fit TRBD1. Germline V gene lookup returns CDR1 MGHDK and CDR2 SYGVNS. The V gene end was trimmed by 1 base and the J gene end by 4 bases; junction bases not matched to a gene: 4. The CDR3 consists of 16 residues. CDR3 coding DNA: TGTGCCAGCAGTGAATTCGCGGGACAGTATAATTCACCCCTCCACTTT. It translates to CASSEFAGQYNSPLHF.

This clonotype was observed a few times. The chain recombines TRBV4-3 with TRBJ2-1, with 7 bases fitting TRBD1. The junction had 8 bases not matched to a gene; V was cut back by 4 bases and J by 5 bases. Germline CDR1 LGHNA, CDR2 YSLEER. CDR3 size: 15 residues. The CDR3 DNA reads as TGCGCCAGCAGCCCCGGGACAGCCATTAACAATGAGCAGTTCTTC. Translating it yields CASSPGTAINNEQFF.

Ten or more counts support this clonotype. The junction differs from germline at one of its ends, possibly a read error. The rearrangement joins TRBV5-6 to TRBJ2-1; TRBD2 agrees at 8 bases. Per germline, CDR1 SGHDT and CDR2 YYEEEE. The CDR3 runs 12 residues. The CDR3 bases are TGTGCCAGCAAGTCCTCGGGACTAGATTTAGTCTTC. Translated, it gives CASKSSGLDLVF.

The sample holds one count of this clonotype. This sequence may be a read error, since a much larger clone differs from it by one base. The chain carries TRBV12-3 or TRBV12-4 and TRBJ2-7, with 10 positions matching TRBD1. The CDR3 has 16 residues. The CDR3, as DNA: TGTGCCGGCAGGGCCGCGGGACAGGGGACGTTCTACGAGCAGTACTTC. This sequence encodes CAGRAAGQGTFYEQYF.

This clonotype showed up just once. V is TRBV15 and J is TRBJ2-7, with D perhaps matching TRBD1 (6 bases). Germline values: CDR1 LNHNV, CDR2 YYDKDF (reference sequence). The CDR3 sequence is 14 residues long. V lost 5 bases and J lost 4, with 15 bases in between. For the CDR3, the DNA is TGTGCCACCAGCCGCCAGGACAGCCTTTACGAGCAGTACTTC. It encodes CATSRQDSLYEQYF.

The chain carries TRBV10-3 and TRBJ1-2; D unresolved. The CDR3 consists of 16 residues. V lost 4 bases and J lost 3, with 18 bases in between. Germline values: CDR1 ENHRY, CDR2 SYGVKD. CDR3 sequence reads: CAISVGRAGTHYGYTF. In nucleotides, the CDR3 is TGTGCCATCAGTGTAGGTAGGGCGGGAACCCACTATGGCTACACCTTC.

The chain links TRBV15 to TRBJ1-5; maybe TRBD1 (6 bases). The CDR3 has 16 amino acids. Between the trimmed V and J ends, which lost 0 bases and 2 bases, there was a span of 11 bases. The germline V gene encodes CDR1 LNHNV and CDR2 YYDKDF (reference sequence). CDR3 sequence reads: CATSRDGTPGNQPQHF. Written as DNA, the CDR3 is TGTGCCACCAGCAGAGACGGGACACCCGGCAATCAGCCCCAGCATTTT.

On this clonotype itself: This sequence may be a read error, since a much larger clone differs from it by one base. CDR3 residues: CASSSTAPSYDEQFF. CDR3 sequence (DNA): TGTGCCAGCAGTTCGACAGCGCCCTCCTACGATGAGCAGTTCTTC. V and J are TRBV10-3 and TRBJ2-1; perhaps TRBD1 as D (5 bases). The CDR3 is 15 amino acids. Germline V gene lookup returns CDR1 ENHRY and CDR2 SYGVKD.

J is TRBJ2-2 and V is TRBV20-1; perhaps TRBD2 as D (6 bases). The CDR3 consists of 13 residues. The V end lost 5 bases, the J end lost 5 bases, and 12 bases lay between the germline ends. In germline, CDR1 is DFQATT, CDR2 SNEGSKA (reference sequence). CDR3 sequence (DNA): TGCAGTGCTCAATCCGGGACTACCGGGGAGCTGTTTTTT. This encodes CSAQSGTTGELFF.

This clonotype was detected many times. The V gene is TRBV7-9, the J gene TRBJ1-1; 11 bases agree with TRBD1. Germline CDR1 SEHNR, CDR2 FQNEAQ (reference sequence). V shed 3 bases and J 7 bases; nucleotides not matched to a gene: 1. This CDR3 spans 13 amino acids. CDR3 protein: CASSLDRGLEAFF. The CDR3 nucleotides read TGTGCCAGCAGCTTGGACAGGGGGCTTGAAGCTTTCTTT.

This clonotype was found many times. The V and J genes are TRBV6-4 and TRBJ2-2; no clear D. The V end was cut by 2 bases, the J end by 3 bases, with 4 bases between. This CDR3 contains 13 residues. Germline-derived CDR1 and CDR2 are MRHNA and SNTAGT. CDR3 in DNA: TGTGCCAGCAGTGACGGGGACACCGGGGAGCTGTTTTTT. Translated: CASSDGDTGELFF.

DNA for the CDR3: TGCAGTGCTAGGTCTGAGGCAGATACGCAGTATTTT. It translates to CSARSEADTQYF. The gene calls are TRBV20-1 and TRBJ2-3, with D unclear. The CDR3 spans 12 residues. Per the germline V gene, CDR1 is DFQATT and CDR2 is SNEGSKA (reference sequence). Deletions cut 3 bases from V and 4 bases from J, with 8 bases between.

Here the CDR3 DNA reads TGTGCCAGCAGCCAAGGGCCAGCTGGCTATGGCTACACCTTC. Encoded protein: CASSQGPAGYGYTF. V gene TRBV14 combines with J gene TRBJ1-2; D call uncertain. The CDR3 has 14 amino acids. V was shortened by 1 base and J by 4 bases, with 10 bases between the two germline ends. Looked up from germline, CDR1 is SGHDN and CDR2 is FVKESK.

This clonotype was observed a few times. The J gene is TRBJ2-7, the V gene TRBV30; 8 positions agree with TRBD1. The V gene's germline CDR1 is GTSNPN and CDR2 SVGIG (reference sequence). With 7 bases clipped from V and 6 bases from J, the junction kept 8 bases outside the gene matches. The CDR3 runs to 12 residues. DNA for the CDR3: TGTGCCTTCGAGGCAGGGGGCCTCGAGCAGTACTTC. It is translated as CAFEAGGLEQYF.

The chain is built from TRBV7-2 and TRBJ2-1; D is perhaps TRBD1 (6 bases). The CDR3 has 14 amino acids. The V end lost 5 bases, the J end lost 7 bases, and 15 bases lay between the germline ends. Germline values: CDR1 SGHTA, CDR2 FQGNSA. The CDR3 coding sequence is TGTGCCAGCAGCCCACAGGGCTGGGGAAATGAGCAGTTCTTC. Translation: CASSPQGWGNEQFF.

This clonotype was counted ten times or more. DNA of the CDR3: TGTGCCAGCAGCGTAGGGGGGGATGAAAAACTGTTTTTT. This encodes CASSVGGDEKLFF. The chain couples TRBV9 to TRBJ1-4; possible D gene TRBD1, 5 bases. Trimming removed 0 bases from V and 6 bases from J, with 6 bases in between. CDR1 and CDR2 (germline): SGDLS, YYNGEE. CDR3 length: 13 amino acids. Supplemented by reference TRBV9 and TRBJ1-4, the full variable domain reads DSGVTQTPKHLITATGQRVTLRCSPRSGDLSVYWYQQSLDQGLQFLIQYYNGEERAKGNILERFSAQQFPDLHSELNLSSLELGDSALYFCASSVGGDEKLFFGSGTQLSVL.

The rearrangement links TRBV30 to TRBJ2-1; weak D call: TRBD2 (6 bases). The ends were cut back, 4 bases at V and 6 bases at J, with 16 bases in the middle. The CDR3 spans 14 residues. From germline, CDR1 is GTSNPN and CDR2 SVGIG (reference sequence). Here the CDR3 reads CAWIGSGLLNEQFF. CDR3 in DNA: TGTGCCTGGATAGGGAGCGGGCTGCTCAATGAGCAGTTCTTC.

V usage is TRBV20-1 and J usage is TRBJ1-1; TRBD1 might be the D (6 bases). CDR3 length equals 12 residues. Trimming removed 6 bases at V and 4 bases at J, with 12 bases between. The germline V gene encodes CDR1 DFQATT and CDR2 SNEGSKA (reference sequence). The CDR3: CSARTVITEAFF. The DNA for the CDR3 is TGCAGTGCAAGGACAGTAATCACTGAAGCTTTCTTT.

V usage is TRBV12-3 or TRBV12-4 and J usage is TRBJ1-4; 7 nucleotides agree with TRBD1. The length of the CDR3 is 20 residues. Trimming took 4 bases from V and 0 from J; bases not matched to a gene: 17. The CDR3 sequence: CASSSQRDREYFTTNEKLFF. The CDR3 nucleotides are TGTGCCAGCAGTTCACAACGAGACAGGGAATATTTTACAACTAATGAAAAACTGTTTTTT.

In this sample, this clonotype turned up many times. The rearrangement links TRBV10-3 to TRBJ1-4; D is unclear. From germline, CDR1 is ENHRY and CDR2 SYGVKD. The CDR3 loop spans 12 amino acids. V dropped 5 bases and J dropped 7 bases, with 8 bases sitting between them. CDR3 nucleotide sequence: TGTGCCATCAGTCCCAGTTTTGAAAAACTGTTTTTT. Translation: CAISPSFEKLFF.

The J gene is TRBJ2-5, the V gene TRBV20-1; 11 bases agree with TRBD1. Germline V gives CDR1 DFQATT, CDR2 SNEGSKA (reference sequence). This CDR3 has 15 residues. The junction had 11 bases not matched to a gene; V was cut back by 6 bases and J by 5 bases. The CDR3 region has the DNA TGCAGTGCCCGGAAGGGGACAGGGGGAACCGAGACCCAGTACTTC. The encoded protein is CSARKGTGGTETQYF.

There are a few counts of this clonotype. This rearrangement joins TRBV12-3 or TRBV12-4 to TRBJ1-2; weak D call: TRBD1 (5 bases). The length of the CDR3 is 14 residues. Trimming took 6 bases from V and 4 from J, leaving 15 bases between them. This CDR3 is CASSPGTVSYGYTF. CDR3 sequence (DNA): TGTGCCAGCAGCCCCGGGACCGTCTCCTATGGCTACACCTTC.